The rows below give T cell receptor beta chains drawn from one sample of a study of blood T cell repertoires in COVID-19. TCRdb's copy holds only in-frame clones and misses some; the assay was immunoSEQ multiplex PCR. Of about 62,000 clones listed, roughly 92% are singletons. Sample: peripheral blood. These receptors were taken from a human donor in a cohort sampled during active COVID-19. CDR3s leave out the opening cysteine and the closing phenylalanine or tryptophan. A D gene is named only where the DNA matches it firmly.

d_call	v_call	j_call	cdr3_aa
TRBD2	TRBV7-8	TRBJ2-1	ASSPLAGRGSYNEQF
.	TRBV6-5	TRBJ1-1	ASKGGGNTEAF
TRBD1	TRBV15	TRBJ2-7	ATSRAAGTGADEQY
TRBD1	TRBV2	TRBJ2-7	ASSERQGPYEQY
.	TRBV5-6	TRBJ2-3	ASSLQPSSTLDTQY
TRBD1	TRBV6-5	TRBJ1-1	ASVMWQGAGTEAF
.	TRBV7-2	TRBJ2-2	ATTNWALNTGELF
TRBD1	TRBV19	TRBJ2-7	ASSTDRGIYEQY
TRBD1	TRBV27	TRBJ1-3	ASSYQGAAGNTIY
TRBD2	TRBV11-2	TRBJ2-1	ASSLDAGRASEQF
TRBD1	TRBV5-3	TRBJ1-1	AARDRGGKGTGAEAF
.	TRBV5-1	TRBJ2-6	ASSLVRAGANVLT
TRBD2	TRBV19	TRBJ2-7	ASTDSGTSGFYEQY
.	TRBV19	TRBJ1-5	ASSMGPSNQPQH
.	TRBV11-2	TRBJ2-5	ASSFPGGMPQETQY
.	TRBV12-3/TRBV12-4	TRBJ2-3	ASSSDLYTQY
.	TRBV4-3	TRBJ1-5	ASSQDRGHDQPQH
TRBD2	TRBV18	TRBJ2-2	ASSRLADNTGELF
TRBD2	TRBV6-5	TRBJ2-7	ASKGLAYEQY
.	TRBV7-9	TRBJ1-1	ASSLYSTEAF
TRBD2	TRBV7-9	TRBJ2-5	ASSPEGRGYQETQY
.	TRBV30	TRBJ1-3	AWGSLSSSGNTIY
.	TRBV7-3	TRBJ1-1	ASSPGLSNTEAF
TRBD2	TRBV3-1/TRBV3-2	TRBJ2-5	ASSQVAPAGRLGETQY
TRBD2	TRBV18	TRBJ2-5	ASSSHQASGDPQY
.	TRBV28	TRBJ1-1	ASSRDFEAF
.	TRBV7-9	TRBJ1-1	ASSPAVGVFNTEAF
.	TRBV3-1/TRBV3-2	TRBJ1-1	ASSQVAGDTEAF
.	TRBV6-5	TRBJ1-2	ASRTGIYGYT
.	TRBV19	TRBJ2-6	ASSNPSSGANVLT
TRBD1	TRBV7-8	TRBJ2-5	ASSPGQGRERGETQY
TRBD1	TRBV7-9	TRBJ1-1	ASSQGAMNTEAF
.	TRBV18	TRBJ2-5	ASSRALQETQY
.	TRBV21-1	TRBJ2-7	ASSKQGAREQY
.	TRBV2	TRBJ1-5	ASSVSGGNQPQH
.	TRBV10-3	TRBJ1-2	AISGRTVLSYGYT